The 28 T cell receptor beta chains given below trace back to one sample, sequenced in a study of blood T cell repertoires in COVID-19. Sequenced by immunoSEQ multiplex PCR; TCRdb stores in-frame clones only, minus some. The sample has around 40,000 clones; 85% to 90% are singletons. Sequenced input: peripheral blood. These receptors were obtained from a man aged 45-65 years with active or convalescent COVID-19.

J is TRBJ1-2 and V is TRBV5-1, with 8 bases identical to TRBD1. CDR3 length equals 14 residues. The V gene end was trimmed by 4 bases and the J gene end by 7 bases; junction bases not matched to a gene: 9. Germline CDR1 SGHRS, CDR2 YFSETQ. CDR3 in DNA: TGCGCCAGCAGCGGGGGGCAGGGGGCGCTTGGCTACACCTTC. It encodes CASSGGQGALGYTF.

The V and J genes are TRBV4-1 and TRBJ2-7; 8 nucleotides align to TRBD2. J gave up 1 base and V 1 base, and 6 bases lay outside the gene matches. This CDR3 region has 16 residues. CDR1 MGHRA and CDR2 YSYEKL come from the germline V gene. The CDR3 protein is CASSQGDGRGSYEQYF. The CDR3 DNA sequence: TGCGCCAGCAGCCAAGGCGACGGGAGGGGATCCTACGAGCAGTACTTC.

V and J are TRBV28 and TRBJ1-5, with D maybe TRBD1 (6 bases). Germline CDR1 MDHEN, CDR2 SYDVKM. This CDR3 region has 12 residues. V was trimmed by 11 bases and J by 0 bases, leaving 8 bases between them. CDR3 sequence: CAEGDSNQPQHF. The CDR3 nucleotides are TGTGCCGAGGGGGATAGCAATCAGCCCCAGCATTTT.

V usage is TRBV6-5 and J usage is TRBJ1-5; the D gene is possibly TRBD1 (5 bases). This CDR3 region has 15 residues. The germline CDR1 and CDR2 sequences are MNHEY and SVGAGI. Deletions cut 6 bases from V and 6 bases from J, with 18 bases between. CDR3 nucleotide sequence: TGTGCCAGCAGCTACAAGTGGGGAAGGGGTCAGCCCCAGCATTTT. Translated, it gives CASSYKWGRGQPQHF.

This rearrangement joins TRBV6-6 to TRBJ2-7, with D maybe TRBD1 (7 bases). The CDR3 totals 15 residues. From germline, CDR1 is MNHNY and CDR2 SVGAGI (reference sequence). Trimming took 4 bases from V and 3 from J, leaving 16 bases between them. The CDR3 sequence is CASSSQGGMGYEQYV. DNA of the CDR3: TGTGCCAGCAGTTCTCAGGGGGGCATGGGCTACGAGCAGTACGTC.

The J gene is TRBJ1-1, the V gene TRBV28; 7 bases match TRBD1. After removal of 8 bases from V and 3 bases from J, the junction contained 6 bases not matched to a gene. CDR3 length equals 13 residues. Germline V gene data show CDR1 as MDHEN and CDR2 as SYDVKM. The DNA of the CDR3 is TGTGCCAGCGACCCGGGACAGCACACTGAAGCTTTCTTT. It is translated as CASDPGQHTEAFF.

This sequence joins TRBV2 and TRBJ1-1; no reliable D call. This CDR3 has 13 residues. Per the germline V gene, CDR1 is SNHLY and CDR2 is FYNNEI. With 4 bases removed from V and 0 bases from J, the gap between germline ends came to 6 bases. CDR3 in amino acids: CASSAQMNTEAFF. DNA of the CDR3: TGTGCCAGCAGTGCCCAGATGAACACTGAAGCTTTCTTT.

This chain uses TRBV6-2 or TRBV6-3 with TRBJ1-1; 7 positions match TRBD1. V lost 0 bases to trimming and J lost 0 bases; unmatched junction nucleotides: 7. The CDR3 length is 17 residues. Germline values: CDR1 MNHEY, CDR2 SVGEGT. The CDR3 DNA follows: TGTGCCAGCAGTTACTCGACGGCAGGGGGGATGAACACTGAAGCTTTCTTT. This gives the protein CASSYSTAGGMNTEAFF.

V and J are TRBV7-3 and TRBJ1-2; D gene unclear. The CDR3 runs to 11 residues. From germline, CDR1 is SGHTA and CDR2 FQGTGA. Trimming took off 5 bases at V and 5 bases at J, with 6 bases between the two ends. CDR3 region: CASSPRYGYTF. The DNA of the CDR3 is TGTGCCAGCAGCCCCAGGTATGGCTACACCTTC. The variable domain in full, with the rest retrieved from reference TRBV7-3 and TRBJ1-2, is GAGVSQTPSNKVTEKGKYVELRCDPISGHTALYWYRQSLGQGPEFLIYFQGTGAADDSGLPNDRFFAVRPEGSVSTLKIQRTERGDSAVYLCASSPRYGYTFGSGTRLTVV.

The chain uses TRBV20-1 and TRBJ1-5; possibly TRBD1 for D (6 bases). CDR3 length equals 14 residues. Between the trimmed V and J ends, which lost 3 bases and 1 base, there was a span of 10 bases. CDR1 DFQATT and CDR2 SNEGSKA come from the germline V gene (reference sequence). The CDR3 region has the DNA TGCAGTGCTAGTAAGGGGGTGAGCAATCAGCCCCAGCATTTT. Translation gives CSASKGVSNQPQHF.

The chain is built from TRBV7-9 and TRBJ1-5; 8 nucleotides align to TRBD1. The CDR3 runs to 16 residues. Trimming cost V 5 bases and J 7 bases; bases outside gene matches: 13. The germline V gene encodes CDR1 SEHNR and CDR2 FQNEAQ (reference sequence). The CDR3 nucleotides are TGTGCCAGCAGCACGGGTGACAGGGGCACGGGGCAGCCCCAGCATTTT. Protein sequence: CASSTGDRGTGQPQHF.

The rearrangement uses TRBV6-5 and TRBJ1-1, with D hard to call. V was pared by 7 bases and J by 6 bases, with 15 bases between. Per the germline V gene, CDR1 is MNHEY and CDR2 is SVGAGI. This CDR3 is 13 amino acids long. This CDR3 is CASTIDRVSEAFF. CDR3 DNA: TGTGCCAGCACCATAGACCGGGTCTCTGAAGCTTTCTTT.

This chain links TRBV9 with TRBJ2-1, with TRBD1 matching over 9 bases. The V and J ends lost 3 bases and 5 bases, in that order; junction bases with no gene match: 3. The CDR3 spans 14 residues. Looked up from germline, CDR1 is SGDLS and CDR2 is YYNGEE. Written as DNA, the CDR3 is TGTGCCAGCAGCGAGGACAGGGGCCACAATGAGCAGTTCTTC. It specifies CASSEDRGHNEQFF.

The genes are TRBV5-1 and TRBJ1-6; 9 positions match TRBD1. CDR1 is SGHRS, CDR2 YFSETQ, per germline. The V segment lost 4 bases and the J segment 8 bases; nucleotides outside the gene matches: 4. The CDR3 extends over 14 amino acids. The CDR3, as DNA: TGCGCCAGCAGCCAACAGGGGGCTGATTCACCCCTCCACTTT. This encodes CASSQQGADSPLHF.

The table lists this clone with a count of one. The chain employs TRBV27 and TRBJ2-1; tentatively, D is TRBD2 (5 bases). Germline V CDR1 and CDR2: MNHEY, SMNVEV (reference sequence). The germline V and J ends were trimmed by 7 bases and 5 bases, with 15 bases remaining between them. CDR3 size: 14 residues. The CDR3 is CASKMEEIDNEQFF. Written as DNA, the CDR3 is TGTGCCAGCAAAATGGAGGAGATAGACAATGAGCAGTTCTTC.

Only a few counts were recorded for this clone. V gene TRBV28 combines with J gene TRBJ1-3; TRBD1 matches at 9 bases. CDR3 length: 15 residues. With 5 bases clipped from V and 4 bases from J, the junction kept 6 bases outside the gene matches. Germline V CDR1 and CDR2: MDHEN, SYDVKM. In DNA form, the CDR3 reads TGTGCCAGCAGTCGGGACAGGGCGCCCGGAAACACCATATATTTT. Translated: CASSRDRAPGNTIYF.

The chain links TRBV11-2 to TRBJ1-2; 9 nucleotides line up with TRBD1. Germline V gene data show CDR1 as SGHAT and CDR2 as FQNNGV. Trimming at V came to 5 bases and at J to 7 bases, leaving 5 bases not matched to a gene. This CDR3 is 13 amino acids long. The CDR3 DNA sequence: TGTGCCAGCAGCACACAGGGGGCACTTGGCTACACCTTC. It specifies CASSTQGALGYTF.

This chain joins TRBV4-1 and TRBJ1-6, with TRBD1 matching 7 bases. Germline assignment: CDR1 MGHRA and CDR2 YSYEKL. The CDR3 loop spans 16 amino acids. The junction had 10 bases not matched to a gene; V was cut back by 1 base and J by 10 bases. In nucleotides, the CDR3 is TGCGCCAGCAGCCAAGCCCAGGGGGACAGAGGGTCACCCCTCCACTTT. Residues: CASSQAQGDRGSPLHF.

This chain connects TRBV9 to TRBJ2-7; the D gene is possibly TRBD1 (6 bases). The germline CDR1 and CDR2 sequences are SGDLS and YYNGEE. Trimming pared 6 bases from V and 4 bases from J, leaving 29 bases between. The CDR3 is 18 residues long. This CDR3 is CASTPGTRPPLFSYEQYF. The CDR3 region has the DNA TGTGCCAGCACCCCAGGGACAAGACCCCCTCTCTTCTCTTACGAGCAGTACTTC.

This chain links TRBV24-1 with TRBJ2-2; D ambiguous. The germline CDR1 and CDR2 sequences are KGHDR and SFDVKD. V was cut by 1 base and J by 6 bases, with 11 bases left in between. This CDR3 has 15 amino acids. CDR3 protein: CATSDFNSRAGELFF. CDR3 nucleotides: TGTGCCACCAGTGATTTCAACAGCCGCGCCGGGGAGCTGTTTTTT.

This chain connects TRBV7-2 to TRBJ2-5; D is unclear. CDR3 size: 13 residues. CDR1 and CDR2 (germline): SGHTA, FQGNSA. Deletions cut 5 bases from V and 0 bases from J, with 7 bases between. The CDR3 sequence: CASSGRNQETQYF. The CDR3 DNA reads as TGTGCCAGCAGCGGCAGGAACCAAGAGACCCAGTACTTC.

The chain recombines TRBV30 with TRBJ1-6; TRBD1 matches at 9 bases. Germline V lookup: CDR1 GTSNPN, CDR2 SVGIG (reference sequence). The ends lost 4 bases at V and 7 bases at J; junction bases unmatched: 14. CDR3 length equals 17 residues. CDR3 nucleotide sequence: TGTGCCTGGAACAGGCCAACAGGGGGCAGCACGAATTCACCCCTCCACTTT. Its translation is CAWNRPTGGSTNSPLHF. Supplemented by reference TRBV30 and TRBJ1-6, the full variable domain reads SQTIHQWPATLVQPVGSPLSLECTVEGTSNPNLYWYRQAAGRGLQLLFYSVGIGQISSEVPQNLSASRPQDRQFILSSKKLLLSDSGFYLCAWNRPTGGSTNSPLHFGNGTRLTVT.

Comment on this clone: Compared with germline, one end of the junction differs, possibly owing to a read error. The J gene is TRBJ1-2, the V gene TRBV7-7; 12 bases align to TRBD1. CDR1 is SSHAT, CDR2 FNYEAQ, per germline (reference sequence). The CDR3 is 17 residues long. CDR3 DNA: TGTGCTAGCAGCTTAGATTGGGGGGACAGGGGGCAGGATGGCTACACCTTC. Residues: CASSLDWGDRGQDGYTF. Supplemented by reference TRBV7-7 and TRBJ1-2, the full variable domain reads GAGVSQSPRYKVTKRGQDVTLRCDPISSHATLYWYQQALGQGPEFLTYFNYEAQPDKSGLPSDRFSAERPEGSISTLTIQRTEQRDSAMYRCASSLDWGDRGQDGYTFGSGTRLTVV.

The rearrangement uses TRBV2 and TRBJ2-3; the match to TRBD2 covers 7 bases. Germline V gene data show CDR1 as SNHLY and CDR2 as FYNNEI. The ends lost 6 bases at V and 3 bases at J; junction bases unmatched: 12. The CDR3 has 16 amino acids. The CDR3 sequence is CASSRRGGEGTDTQYF. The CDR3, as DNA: TGTGCCAGCAGCCGTAGGGGCGGGGAGGGGACAGATACGCAGTATTTT. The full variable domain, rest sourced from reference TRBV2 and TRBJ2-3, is EPEVTQTPSHQVTQMGQEVILRCVPISNHLYFYWYRQILGQKVEFLVSFYNNEISEKSEIFDDQFSVERPDGSNFTLKIRSTKLEDSAMYFCASSRRGGEGTDTQYFGPGTRLTVL.

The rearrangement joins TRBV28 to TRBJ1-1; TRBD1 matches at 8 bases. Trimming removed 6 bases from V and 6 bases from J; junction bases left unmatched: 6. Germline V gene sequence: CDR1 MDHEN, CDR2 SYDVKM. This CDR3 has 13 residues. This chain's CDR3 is CASSLKDRAEAFF. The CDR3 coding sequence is TGTGCCAGCAGCCTAAAGGACAGGGCTGAAGCTTTCTTT.

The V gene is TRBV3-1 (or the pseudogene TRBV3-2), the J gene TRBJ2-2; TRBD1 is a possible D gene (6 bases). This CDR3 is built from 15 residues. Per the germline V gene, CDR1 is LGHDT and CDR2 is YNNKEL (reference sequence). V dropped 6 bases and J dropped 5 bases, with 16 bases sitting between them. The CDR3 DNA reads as TGTGCCAGCAGGTTCAGGGGAGTGGGGACCGGGGAGCTGTTTTTT. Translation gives CASRFRGVGTGELFF.

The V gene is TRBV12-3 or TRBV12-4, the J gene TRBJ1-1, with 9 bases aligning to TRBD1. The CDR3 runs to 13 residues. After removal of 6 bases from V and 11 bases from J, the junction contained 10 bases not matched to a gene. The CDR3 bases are TGTGCCAGCAGCCTACAGGGGGCGCTATTGGCTTTCTTT. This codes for CASSLQGALLAFF.

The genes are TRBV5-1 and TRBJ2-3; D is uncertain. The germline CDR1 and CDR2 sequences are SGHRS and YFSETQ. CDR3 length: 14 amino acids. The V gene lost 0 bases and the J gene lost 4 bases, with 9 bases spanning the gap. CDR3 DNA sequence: TGCGCCAGCAGCTTGGAATTCTTAGCAGATACGCAGTATTTT. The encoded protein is CASSLEFLADTQYF.